The 9 T cell receptor beta chains listed next were all sequenced from one sample in a study of CD8+ T cells in alopecia areata. Regarding treatment: oral pan-JAK inhibitor, 5-10 mg twice daily. Reverse transcription of extracted RNA yielded cDNA, which provided the sequencing template. The table came from immunoSEQ multiplex PCR; TCRdb's copy has only in-frame clones and leaves some out. Among about 190,000 clones listed, 55% to 70% were seen once. The specimen comprised CD4+ T cells sorted from blood, sampled at week 4, from a patient treated with tofacitinib. These receptors were collected from a human donor with alopecia areata.

This chain uses TRBV19 with TRBJ2-7, with D unresolved. V was pared by 5 bases and J by 4 bases, with 6 bases between. The germline gives CDR1 LNHDA, CDR2 SQIVND (reference sequence). The CDR3 length is 11 residues. CDR3 DNA sequence: TGTGCCAGTAGTTCCGCGTACGAGCAGTACTTC. Translated, it gives CASSSAYEQYF.

The chain carries TRBV5-1 and TRBJ2-7; no clear D. Germline-derived CDR1 and CDR2 are SGHRS and YFSETQ. V lost 1 base, J lost 3 bases, and 14 bases lay in between. This CDR3 contains 15 residues. CDR3 residues: CASSLSLGRYYEQYF. The CDR3 region has the DNA TGCGCCAGCAGCTTGTCACTGGGCCGCTACTACGAGCAGTACTTC. The full variable domain, with the rest looked up from reference TRBV5-1 and TRBJ2-7, is KAGVTQTPRYLIKTRGQQVTLSCSPISGHRSVSWYQQTPGQGLQFLFEYFSETQRNKGNFPGRFSGRQFSNSRSEMNVSTLELGDSALYLCASSLSLGRYYEQYFGPGTRLTVT.

This clone came up many times. This chain uses TRBV7-9 with TRBJ2-4; TRBD1 or TRBD2 may be the D gene (7 bases each). The CDR3 has 15 residues. Trimming took off 3 bases at V and 4 bases at J, with 13 bases between the two ends. Germline V gene sequence: CDR1 SEHNR, CDR2 FQNEAQ (reference sequence). CDR3 nucleotides: TGTGCCAGCAGCTTCGACAGGGAGGGAAAAAACATTCAGTACTTC. It encodes CASSFDREGKNIQYF. The whole variable domain, filled in from reference TRBV7-9 and TRBJ2-4, reads DTGVSQNPRHKITKRGQNVTFRCDPISEHNRLYWYRQTLGQGPEFLTYFQNEAQLEKSRLLSDRFSAERPKGSFSTLEIQRTEQGDSAMYLCASSFDREGKNIQYFGAGTRLSVL.

This chain uses TRBV18 with TRBJ1-5; 12 bases line up with TRBD1. Germline CDR1 and CDR2: KGHSH and LQKENI. The CDR3 spans 17 residues. V lost 1 base and J lost 3; bases outside the gene matches: 4. The CDR3 loop reads CASSPQGQGAPNQPQHF. The DNA of the CDR3 is TGTGCCAGCTCACCACAGGGACAGGGGGCACCCAATCAGCCCCAGCATTTT.

This chain links TRBV11-1 with TRBJ2-5, with D possibly being TRBD1 or TRBD2 (5 bases each). CDR3 size: 14 residues. V was cut by 5 bases and J by 5 bases, with 15 bases left in between. Germline-derived CDR1 and CDR2 are SGHAT and FQDESV (reference sequence). In DNA, the CDR3 is TGTGCCAGCAGCCTCTTCCAGGGACGCGAGACCCAGTACTTC. This sequence encodes CASSLFQGRETQYF.

The rearrangement links TRBV30 to TRBJ2-5; D ambiguous. The CDR3 is 15 residues long. V shed 1 base and J shed 1 base, with 13 bases lying between them. Germline assignment: CDR1 GTSNPN and CDR2 SVGIG (reference sequence). The CDR3 spells CAWSGLGRLQETQYF. In DNA form, the CDR3 reads TGTGCCTGGAGTGGGCTGGGCCGACTCCAAGAGACCCAGTACTTC.

This chain joins TRBV4-3 and TRBJ1-5; D is perhaps TRBD1 (5 bases). Germline CDR1 reads LGHNA; CDR2 reads YSLEER. V lost 0 bases and J lost 8, with 17 bases in between. The CDR3 sequence is 16 residues long. CDR3 in DNA: TGCGCCAGCAGCCAAGAACTGGGTTGGGGCGGGGAGCCCCAGCATTTT. As protein: CASSQELGWGGEPQHF.

J is TRBJ2-7 and V is TRBV7-2; TRBD2 aligns across 9 bases. The CDR3 is 14 amino acids. The V segment lost 5 bases and the J segment 3 bases; nucleotides outside the gene matches: 5. The germline gives CDR1 SGHTA, CDR2 FQGNSA. CDR3 coding DNA: TGTGCCAGCAGCCCCGCTAGCGGGATCTACGAGCAGTACTTC. Its translation: CASSPASGIYEQYF.

This clone was counted a few times. This chain links TRBV29-1 with TRBJ2-1, with TRBD2 matching 12 bases. The CDR3 consists of 14 residues. Germline assignment: CDR1 SQVTM and CDR2 ANQGSEA. After removal of 8 bases from V and 6 bases from J, the junction contained 8 bases not matched to a gene. CDR3 loop: CSTERTSGINEQFF. The CDR3 coding sequence is TGCAGCACCGAGAGGACTAGCGGGATCAATGAGCAGTTCTTC.